This entry features one TCR beta chain sequence. CDR1 is MNHEY and CDR2 is SMNVEV in the germline V gene (reference sequence). The CDR3 sequence is 13 residues long. V was trimmed by 3 bases and J by 12 bases, leaving 15 bases between them. The data were obtained in a study of blood T cell repertoires in COVID-19. Study-level background: From the United States, Italy and Spain came samples of acute and convalescent COVID-19.

Measured with immunoSEQ multiplex PCR; TCRdb has only the in-frame clones, and not every one. The sample gives a few hundred thousand clones, 86% of which show up once; 4.4% is in the top ten. Sequencing was done on a sample of peripheral blood. The receptor comes from a man in his fifties or sixties with acute or convalescent COVID-19. J is TRBJ2-4 and V is TRBV27, with TRBD1 as a possible D gene (5 bases). The CDR3 here is CASSFRPGLYQYF. The CDR3 DNA sequence: TGTGCCAGCAGTTTTAGGCCAGGGTTGTATCAGTACTTC.